The 20 T cell receptor beta chains presented below share a single source sample, sequenced in a study of cytomegalovirus exposure and HLA in healthy donors. Primers for the PCR totalled 60 Vbeta and 13 Jbeta. Produced via immunoSEQ multiplex PCR; TCRdb's table is partial and in-frame only. The data hold under 250,000 clones, with around 79% observed a single time. Source material: PBMCs. The receptors originated from a woman in her 30s in good health and CMV-seropositive.

The chain has TRBV7-8 and TRBJ2-1, with 8 bases aligning to TRBD1. Germline-derived CDR1 and CDR2 are SGHVS and FQNEAQ. The V and J ends lost 2 bases and 12 bases, in that order; junction bases with no gene match: 18. The CDR3 length is 17 residues. The CDR3 sequence is CASSLRAGTGPTMRQFF. The DNA of the CDR3 is TGTGCCAGCAGCTTACGGGCCGGGACAGGACCTACAATGAGGCAGTTCTTC.

The chain links TRBV29-1 to TRBJ2-4, with 7 bases that match TRBD2. The germline CDR1 and CDR2 sequences are SQVTM and ANQGSEA. After removal of 7 bases from V and 6 bases from J, the junction contained 9 bases not matched to a gene. This CDR3 has 13 amino acids. The CDR3 loop reads CSAESGIGNIQYF. The CDR3 DNA follows: TGCAGCGCCGAGAGCGGGATTGGAAACATTCAGTACTTC.

The V and J genes are TRBV6-5 and TRBJ2-2; the match to TRBD1 covers 7 bases. The trim removed 8 bases at V and 3 bases at J, leaving 9 bases unmatched. The germline gives CDR1 MNHEY, CDR2 SVGAGI. This CDR3 has 15 amino acids. The CDR3 nucleotides read TGTGCCAGCGAAAGGGACAGCGATTACACCGGGGAGCTGTTTTTT. Residues: CASERDSDYTGELFF.

This chain joins TRBV4-3 and TRBJ1-1; D not resolved. The V end was cut by 0 bases, the J end by 1 base, with 6 bases between. The V gene's germline CDR1 is LGHNA and CDR2 YSLEER. CDR3 size: 14 residues. The CDR3 nucleotides are TGCGCCAGCAGCCAAGATATGTGGAACACTGAAGCTTTCTTT. This sequence encodes CASSQDMWNTEAFF.

This chain joins TRBV30 and TRBJ2-7, with 7 bases identical to TRBD2. The CDR3 covers 13 residues. Germline lookup yields CDR1 GTSNPN and CDR2 SVGIG (reference sequence). Germline trimming cut 3 bases from V and 0 bases from J; bases unmatched to any gene: 2. In DNA, the CDR3 is TGTGCCTGGAGAATAGCGGGCTCCTACGAGCAGTACTTC. Encoded protein: CAWRIAGSYEQYF. Using reference TRBV30 and TRBJ2-7 for the parts outside the CDR3, the full variable domain is SQTIHQWPATLVQPVGSPLSLECTVEGTSNPNLYWYRQAAGRGLQLLFYSVGIGQISSEVPQNLSASRPQDRQFILSSKKLLLSDSGFYLCAWRIAGSYEQYFGPGTRLTVT.

This clone was observed a few times. The genes are TRBV2 and TRBJ1-6, with a tentative D call TRBD1 (6 bases). The V gene lost 5 bases and the J gene lost 0 bases, with 14 bases spanning the gap. Germline values: CDR1 SNHLY, CDR2 FYNNEI. This CDR3 has 17 residues. DNA of the CDR3: TGTGCCAGCAGTCTCGGACAGCTCAGCTCCTATAATTCACCCCTCCACTTT. Protein sequence: CASSLGQLSSYNSPLHF.

The rearrangement joins TRBV18 to TRBJ2-5; 7 bases are a match to TRBD1. The germline V gene has CDR1 KGHSH and CDR2 LQKENI. The CDR3 is 19 residues long. V shed 3 bases and J 2 bases; nucleotides not matched to a gene: 18. Here the CDR3 reads CASSPLRGGGKARQETQYF. CDR3 bases: TGTGCCAGCTCACCGTTGAGAGGGGGCGGAAAGGCGAGACAAGAGACCCAGTACTTC.

The rearrangement links TRBV5-5 to TRBJ1-6; D is ambiguous. The germline V gene encodes CDR1 SGHKS and CDR2 YYEKEE (reference sequence). The CDR3 has 17 amino acids. V dropped 1 base and J dropped 0 bases, with 11 bases sitting between them. The CDR3 spells CASSLIPLSSYNSPLHF. The CDR3 DNA is TGTGCCAGCAGCTTGATTCCGTTGAGCTCCTATAATTCACCCCTCCACTTT.

V and J are TRBV9 and TRBJ1-3; D call uncertain. With 0 bases removed from V and 0 bases from J, the gap between germline ends came to 13 bases. The CDR3 consists of 17 residues. Germline V lookup: CDR1 SGDLS, CDR2 YYNGEE. CDR3 in amino acids: CASSVVDTSTSGNTIYF. The CDR3 region has the DNA TGTGCCAGCAGCGTAGTTGATACATCCACCTCTGGAAACACCATATATTTT.

The chain is built from TRBV25-1 and TRBJ2-4; TRBD2 aligns across 7 bases. Trimming removed 5 bases from V and 7 bases from J; junction bases left unmatched: 5. The CDR3 length is 13 residues. Germline-derived CDR1 and CDR2 are MGHDK and SYGVNS. The CDR3 is CASSPGLVNIQYF. The CDR3 DNA reads as TGTGCCAGCAGTCCAGGACTAGTTAACATTCAGTACTTC.

This chain links TRBV30 with TRBJ2-7; no reliable D call. V was shortened by 3 bases and J by 2 bases, with 8 bases between the two germline ends. This CDR3 region has 12 residues. Germline CDR1 GTSNPN, CDR2 SVGIG (reference sequence). CDR3 DNA: TGTGCCTGGAGCGGTGATCCCTACGAGCAGTACTTC. Residues: CAWSGDPYEQYF. Together with reference TRBV30 and TRBJ2-7, the CDR3 gives the full variable domain: SQTIHQWPATLVQPVGSPLSLECTVEGTSNPNLYWYRQAAGRGLQLLFYSVGIGQISSEVPQNLSASRPQDRQFILSSKKLLLSDSGFYLCAWSGDPYEQYFGPGTRLTVT.

The J gene is TRBJ1-1, the V gene TRBV2, with 8 positions matching TRBD1. Germline V lookup: CDR1 SNHLY, CDR2 FYNNEI. V dropped 6 bases and J dropped 1; count of bases not matched to a gene: 7. The CDR3 is 15 amino acids. CDR3 DNA: TGTGCCAGCAGCAACAGGGGGGGCTGGAACACTGAAGCTTTCTTT. Amino acids: CASSNRGGWNTEAFF.

The gene calls are TRBV4-2 and TRBJ2-7; 8 positions agree with TRBD2. With V trimmed by 2 bases and J by 0 bases, 9 bases remained unmatched. The CDR3 is 17 residues long. Germline lookup yields CDR1 LGHNA and CDR2 YNFKEQ. The CDR3 loop reads CASSQLSTSVSSYEQYF. CDR3 in DNA: TGTGCCAGCAGCCAACTATCGACTAGCGTTAGCTCCTACGAGCAGTACTTC.

DNA of the CDR3: TGCAGCGTTGGACTAGTTGATCGGCAGTACTTC. This codes for CSVGLVDRQYF. The chain employs TRBV29-1 and TRBJ2-7, with D maybe TRBD2 (6 bases). Trimming removed 4 bases at V and 9 bases at J, with 13 bases between. Per germline, CDR1 SQVTM and CDR2 ANQGSEA. This CDR3 is 11 amino acids long.

The chain's CDR3 is CASSHRDNQPQHF. The CDR3 nucleotides are TGTGCCAGCAGCCACAGGGATAATCAGCCCCAGCATTTT. The chain joins TRBV9 to TRBJ1-5; the D gene is possibly TRBD1 (6 bases). The CDR3 extends over 13 amino acids. Per the germline V gene, CDR1 is SGDLS and CDR2 is YYNGEE. Trimming pared 4 bases from V and 4 bases from J, leaving 9 bases between.

V gene TRBV10-3 combines with J gene TRBJ1-1, with D uncertain. Germline V gene data show CDR1 as ENHRY and CDR2 as SYGVKD. The CDR3 has 13 amino acids. V was shortened by 7 bases and J by 4 bases, with 13 bases between the two germline ends. CDR3 sequence (DNA): TGTGCCATCACCCCAGAGGTCGGCACTGAAGCTTTCTTT. As protein: CAITPEVGTEAFF.

V is TRBV30 and J is TRBJ2-3; TRBD2 agrees at 10 bases. This CDR3 region has 14 residues. Trimming cost V 5 bases and J 4 bases; bases outside gene matches: 6. The germline gives CDR1 GTSNPN, CDR2 SVGIG (reference sequence). CDR3 amino acids: CAWGSGRVSDTQYF. The CDR3 region has the DNA TGTGCCTGGGGGAGCGGGAGGGTATCAGATACGCAGTATTTT.

The gene calls are TRBV11-3 and TRBJ2-7; TRBD1 aligns across 7 bases. Germline V gene data show CDR1 as SGHNT and CDR2 as YENEEA. Trimming removed 5 bases from V and 6 bases from J; junction bases left unmatched: 13. This CDR3 is 15 amino acids long. The CDR3 spells CASSNRQGSTCEQYF. CDR3 nucleotides: TGTGCCAGCAGCAATAGACAGGGCTCGACCTGCGAGCAGTACTTC.

The chain uses TRBV27 and TRBJ2-7, with TRBD2 matching 8 bases. CDR1 is MNHEY and CDR2 is SMNVEV in the germline V gene (reference sequence). The CDR3 consists of 15 residues. Trimming at V came to 3 bases and at J to 3 bases, leaving 7 bases not matched to a gene. CDR3 protein: CASSFSGGARYEQYF. The CDR3, as DNA: TGTGCCAGCAGTTTCTCGGGGGGGGCACGCTACGAGCAGTACTTC.

The chain recombines TRBV6-1 with TRBJ1-2; D gene uncertain. CDR3 length equals 15 residues. Looked up from germline, CDR1 is MNHNS and CDR2 is SASEGT. Trimming removed 0 bases from V and 4 bases from J, with 12 bases in between. The CDR3 here is CASSEALQGGYGYTF. Here the CDR3 DNA reads TGTGCCAGCAGTGAAGCGCTCCAAGGCGGCTATGGCTACACCTTC.